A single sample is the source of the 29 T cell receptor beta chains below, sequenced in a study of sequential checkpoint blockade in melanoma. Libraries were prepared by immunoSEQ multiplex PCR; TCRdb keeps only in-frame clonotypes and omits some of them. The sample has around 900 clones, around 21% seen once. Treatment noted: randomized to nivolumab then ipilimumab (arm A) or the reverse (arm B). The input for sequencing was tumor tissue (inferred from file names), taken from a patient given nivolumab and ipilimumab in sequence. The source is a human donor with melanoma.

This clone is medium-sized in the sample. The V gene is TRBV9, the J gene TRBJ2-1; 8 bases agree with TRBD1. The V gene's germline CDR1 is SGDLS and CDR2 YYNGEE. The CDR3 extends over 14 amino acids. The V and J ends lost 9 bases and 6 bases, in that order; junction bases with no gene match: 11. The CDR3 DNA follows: TGTGCCACCGTCCGGGACAGGCGGTCCAATGAGCAGTTCTTC. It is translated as CATVRDRRSNEQFF.

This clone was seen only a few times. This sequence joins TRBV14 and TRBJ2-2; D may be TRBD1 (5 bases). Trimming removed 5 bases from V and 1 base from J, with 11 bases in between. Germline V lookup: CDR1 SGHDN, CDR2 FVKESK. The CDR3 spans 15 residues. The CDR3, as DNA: TGTGCCAGCAGCACCGACAGAGAGAACACCGGGGAGCTGTTTTTT. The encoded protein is CASSTDRENTGELFF.

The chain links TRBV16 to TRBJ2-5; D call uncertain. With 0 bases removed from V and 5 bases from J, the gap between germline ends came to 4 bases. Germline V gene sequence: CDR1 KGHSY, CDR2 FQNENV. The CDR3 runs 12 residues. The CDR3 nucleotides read TGTGCCAGCAGCCAATCAGGGGAGACCCAGTACTTC. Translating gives CASSQSGETQYF. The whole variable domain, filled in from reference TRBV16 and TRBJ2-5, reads GEEVAQTPKHLVRGEGQKAKLYCAPIKGHSYVFWYQQVLKNEFKFLISFQNENVFDETGMPKERFSAKCLPNSPCSLEIQATKLEDSAVYFCASSQSGETQYFGPGTRLLVL.

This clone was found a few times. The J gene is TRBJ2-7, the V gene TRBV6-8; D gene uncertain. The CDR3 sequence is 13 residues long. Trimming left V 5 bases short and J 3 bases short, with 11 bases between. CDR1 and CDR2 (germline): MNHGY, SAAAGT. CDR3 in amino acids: CASSRNQDYEQYF. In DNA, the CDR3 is TGTGCCAGCAGTCGGAACCAGGACTACGAGCAGTACTTC.

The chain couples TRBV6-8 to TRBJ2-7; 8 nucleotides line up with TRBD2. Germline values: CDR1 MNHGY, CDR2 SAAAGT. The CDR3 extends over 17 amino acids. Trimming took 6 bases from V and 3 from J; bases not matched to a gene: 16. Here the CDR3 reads CASRPTNPGLAGYEQYF. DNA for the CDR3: TGTGCCAGCAGGCCGACGAACCCCGGGCTAGCGGGCTACGAGCAGTACTTC.

The DNA for the CDR3 is TGTGCCAGCTCACCTGGAGAGGCCACTGAAGCTTTCTTT. Protein product: CASSPGEATEAFF. The chain couples TRBV18 to TRBJ1-1, with D uncertain. The CDR3 totals 13 residues. The ends were cut back, 3 bases at V and 4 bases at J, with 9 bases in the middle. The germline V gene has CDR1 KGHSH and CDR2 LQKENI.

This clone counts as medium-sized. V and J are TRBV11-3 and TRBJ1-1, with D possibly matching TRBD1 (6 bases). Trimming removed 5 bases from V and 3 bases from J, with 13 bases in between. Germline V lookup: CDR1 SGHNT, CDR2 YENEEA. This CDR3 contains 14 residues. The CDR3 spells CASSRWGADTEAFF. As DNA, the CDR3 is TGTGCCAGCAGCCGGTGGGGGGCGGACACTGAAGCTTTCTTT. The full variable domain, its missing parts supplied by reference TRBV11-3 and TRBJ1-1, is EAGVVQSPRYKIIEKKQPVAFWCNPISGHNTLYWYLQNLGQGPELLIRYENEEAVDDSQLPKDRFSAERLKGVDSTLKIQPAELGDSAVYLCASSRWGADTEAFFGQGTRLTVV.

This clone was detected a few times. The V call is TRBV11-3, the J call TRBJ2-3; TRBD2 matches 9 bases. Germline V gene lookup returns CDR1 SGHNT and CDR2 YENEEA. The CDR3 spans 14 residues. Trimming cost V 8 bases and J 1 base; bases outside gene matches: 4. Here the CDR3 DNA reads TGTGCCAGCCAGGCTAGCGGGGGCACAGATACGCAGTATTTT. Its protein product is CASQASGGTDTQYF.

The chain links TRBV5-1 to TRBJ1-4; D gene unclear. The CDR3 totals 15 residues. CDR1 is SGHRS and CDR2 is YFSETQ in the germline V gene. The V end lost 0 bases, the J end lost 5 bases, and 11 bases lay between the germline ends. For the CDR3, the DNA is TGCGCCAGCAGCTTGGTCCCGCGGGAAAATGAAAAACTGTTTTTT. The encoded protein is CASSLVPRENEKLFF.

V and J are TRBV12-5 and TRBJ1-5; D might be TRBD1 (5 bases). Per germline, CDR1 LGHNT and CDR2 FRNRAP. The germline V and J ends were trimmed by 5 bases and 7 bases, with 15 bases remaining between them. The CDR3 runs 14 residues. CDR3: CASGPPGGWQPQHF. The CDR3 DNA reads TGTGCTAGTGGTCCGCCCGGGGGGTGGCAGCCCCAGCATTTT.

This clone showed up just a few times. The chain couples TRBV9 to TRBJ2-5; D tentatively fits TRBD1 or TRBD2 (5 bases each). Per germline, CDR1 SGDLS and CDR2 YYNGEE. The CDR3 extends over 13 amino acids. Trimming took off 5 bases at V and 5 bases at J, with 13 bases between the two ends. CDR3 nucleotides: TGTGCCAGCAGTGGACTCGCAGGGGAGACCCAGTACTTC. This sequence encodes CASSGLAGETQYF.

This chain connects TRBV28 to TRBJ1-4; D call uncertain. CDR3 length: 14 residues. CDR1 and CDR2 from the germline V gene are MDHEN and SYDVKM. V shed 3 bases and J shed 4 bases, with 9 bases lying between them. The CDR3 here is CASSLPGYNEKLFF. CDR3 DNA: TGTGCCAGCAGTTTGCCGGGGTATAATGAAAAACTGTTTTTT.

The CDR3 reads CATSRDTGVAPVPQYF. The CDR3 region has the DNA TGTGCCACCAGCAGGGATACAGGGGTAGCACCCGTCCCCCAGTACTTC. This rearrangement joins TRBV15 to TRBJ2-5, with TRBD1 identical over 7 bases. Germline CDR1 LNHNV, CDR2 YYDKDF (reference sequence). V trimming: 3 bases; J trimming: 9 bases; junction bases outside the gene matches: 16. CDR3 length: 16 residues.

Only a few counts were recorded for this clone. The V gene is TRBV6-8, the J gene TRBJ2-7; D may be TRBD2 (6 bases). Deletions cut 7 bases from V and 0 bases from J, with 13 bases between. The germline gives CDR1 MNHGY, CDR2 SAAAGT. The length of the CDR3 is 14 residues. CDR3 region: CASTRTGSSYEQYF. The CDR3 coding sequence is TGTGCCAGCACCAGGACCGGGAGCTCCTACGAGCAGTACTTC.

The chain's CDR3 is CASSPGQAYNEQFF. The CDR3 DNA sequence: TGTGCCAGCTCACCGGGACAGGCTTACAATGAGCAGTTCTTC. The chain recombines TRBV18 with TRBJ2-1; 8 bases agree with TRBD1. V trimming: 3 bases; J trimming: 4 bases; junction bases outside the gene matches: 2. The CDR3 runs to 14 residues. Germline-derived CDR1 and CDR2 are KGHSH and LQKENI.

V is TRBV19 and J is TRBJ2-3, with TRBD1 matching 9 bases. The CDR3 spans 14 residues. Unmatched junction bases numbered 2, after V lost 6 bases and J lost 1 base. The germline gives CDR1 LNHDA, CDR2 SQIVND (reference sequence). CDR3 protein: CASRRDRGTDTQYF. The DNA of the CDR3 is TGTGCCAGTAGAAGGGACAGGGGCACAGATACGCAGTATTTT.

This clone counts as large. The CDR3 region is CASSSTRGAPRGNIQYF. The CDR3 nucleotides read TGTGCCAGCAGCTCTACCCGAGGGGCTCCGAGGGGAAACATTCAGTACTTC. This chain links TRBV11-3 with TRBJ2-4; D may match TRBD1 or TRBD2 (5 bases each). Trimming pared 4 bases from V and 6 bases from J, leaving 22 bases between. The CDR3 totals 17 residues. Looked up from germline, CDR1 is SGHNT and CDR2 is YENEEA.

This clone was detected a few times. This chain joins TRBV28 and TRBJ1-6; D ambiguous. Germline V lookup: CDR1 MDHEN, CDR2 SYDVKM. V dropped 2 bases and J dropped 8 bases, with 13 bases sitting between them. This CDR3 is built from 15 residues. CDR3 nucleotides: TGTGCCAGCAGTTTACCCCTCACTGGGGATTCACCCCTCCACTTT. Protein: CASSLPLTGDSPLHF.

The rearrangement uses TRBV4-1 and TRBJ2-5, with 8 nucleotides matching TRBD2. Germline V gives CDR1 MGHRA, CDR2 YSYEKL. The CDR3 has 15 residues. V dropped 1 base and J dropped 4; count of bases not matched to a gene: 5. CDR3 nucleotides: TGCGCCAGCAGCCAAGGGACTAGCCCACGAGAGACCCAGTACTTC. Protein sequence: CASSQGTSPRETQYF.

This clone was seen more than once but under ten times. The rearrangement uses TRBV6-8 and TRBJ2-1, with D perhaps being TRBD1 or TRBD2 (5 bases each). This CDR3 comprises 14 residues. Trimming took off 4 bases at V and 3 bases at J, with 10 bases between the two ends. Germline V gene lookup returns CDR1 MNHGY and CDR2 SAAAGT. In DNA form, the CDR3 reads TGTGCCAGCAGTTTGGGACGGTACTACAATGAGCAGTTCTTC. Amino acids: CASSLGRYYNEQFF.

This CDR3 is CASSQGPDGSNSPLHF. DNA for the CDR3: TGTGCCAGCAGCCAAGGCCCGGACGGCTCGAATTCACCCCTCCACTTT. The rearrangement joins TRBV7-7 to TRBJ1-6, with D uncertain. Deletions cut 5 bases from V and 7 bases from J, with 18 bases between. CDR1 SSHAT and CDR2 FNYEAQ come from the germline V gene (reference sequence). The CDR3 runs to 16 residues.

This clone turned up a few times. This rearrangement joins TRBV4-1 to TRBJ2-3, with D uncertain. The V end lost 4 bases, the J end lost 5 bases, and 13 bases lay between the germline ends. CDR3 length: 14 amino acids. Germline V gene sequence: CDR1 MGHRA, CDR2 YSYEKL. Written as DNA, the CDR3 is TGCGCCAGCAGCCCGGGCCCGATTGGAGATACGCAGTATTTT. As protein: CASSPGPIGDTQYF.

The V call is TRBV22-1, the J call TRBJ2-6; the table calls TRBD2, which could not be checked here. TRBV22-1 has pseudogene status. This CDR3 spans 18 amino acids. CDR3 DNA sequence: TGTCCTGGGAGTACCCCTGGAAGCGAACAAAGTCGGGCCAACGTCCTGACTTTC. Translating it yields CPGSTPGSEQSRANVLTF.

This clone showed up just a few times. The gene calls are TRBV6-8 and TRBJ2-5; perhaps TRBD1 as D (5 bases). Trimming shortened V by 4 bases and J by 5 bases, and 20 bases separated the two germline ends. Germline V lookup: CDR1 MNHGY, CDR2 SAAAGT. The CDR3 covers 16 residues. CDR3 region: CASSLRGSNGEETQYF. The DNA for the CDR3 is TGTGCCAGCAGTTTAAGGGGTTCCAATGGAGAGGAGACCCAGTACTTC.

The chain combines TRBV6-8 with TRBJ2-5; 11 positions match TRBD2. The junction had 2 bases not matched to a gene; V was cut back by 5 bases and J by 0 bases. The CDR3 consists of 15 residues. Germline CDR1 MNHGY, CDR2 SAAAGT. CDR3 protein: CASSRGLADQETQYF. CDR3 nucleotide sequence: TGTGCCAGCAGTAGGGGACTAGCGGACCAAGAGACCCAGTACTTC.

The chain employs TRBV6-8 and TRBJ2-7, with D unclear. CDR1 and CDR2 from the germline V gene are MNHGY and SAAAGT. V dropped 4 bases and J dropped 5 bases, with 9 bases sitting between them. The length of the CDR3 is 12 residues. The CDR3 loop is CASSLIGDEQYF. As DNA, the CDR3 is TGTGCCAGCAGTTTAATTGGAGACGAGCAGTACTTC.

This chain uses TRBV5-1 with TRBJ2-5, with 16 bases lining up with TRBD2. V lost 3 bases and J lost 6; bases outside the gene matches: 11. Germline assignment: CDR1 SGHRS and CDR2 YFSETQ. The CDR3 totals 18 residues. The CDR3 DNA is TGCGCCAGCAGCTCCCCGGGACTAGCGGGGGGGCGTAGGCAGACCCAGTACTTC. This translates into CASSSPGLAGGRRQTQYF.

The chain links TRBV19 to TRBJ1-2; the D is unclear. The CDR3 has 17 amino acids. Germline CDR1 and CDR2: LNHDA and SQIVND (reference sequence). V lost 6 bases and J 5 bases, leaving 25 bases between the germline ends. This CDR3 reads CASRRRREASVRYGYTF. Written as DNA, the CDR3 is TGTGCCAGTAGAAGGAGAAGAGAAGCCTCGGTTCGGTATGGCTACACCTTC.

CDR3 amino acids: CASSTLGTGGGSNQPQHF. The DNA of the CDR3 is TGTGCCAGTAGTACGCTGGGGACAGGGGGAGGGAGCAATCAGCCCCAGCATTTT. V and J are TRBV19 and TRBJ1-5; 11 bases map to TRBD1. CDR1 is LNHDA and CDR2 is SQIVND in the germline V gene (reference sequence). There are 18 residues in the CDR3. V lost 4 bases to trimming and J lost 1 base; unmatched junction nucleotides: 9.